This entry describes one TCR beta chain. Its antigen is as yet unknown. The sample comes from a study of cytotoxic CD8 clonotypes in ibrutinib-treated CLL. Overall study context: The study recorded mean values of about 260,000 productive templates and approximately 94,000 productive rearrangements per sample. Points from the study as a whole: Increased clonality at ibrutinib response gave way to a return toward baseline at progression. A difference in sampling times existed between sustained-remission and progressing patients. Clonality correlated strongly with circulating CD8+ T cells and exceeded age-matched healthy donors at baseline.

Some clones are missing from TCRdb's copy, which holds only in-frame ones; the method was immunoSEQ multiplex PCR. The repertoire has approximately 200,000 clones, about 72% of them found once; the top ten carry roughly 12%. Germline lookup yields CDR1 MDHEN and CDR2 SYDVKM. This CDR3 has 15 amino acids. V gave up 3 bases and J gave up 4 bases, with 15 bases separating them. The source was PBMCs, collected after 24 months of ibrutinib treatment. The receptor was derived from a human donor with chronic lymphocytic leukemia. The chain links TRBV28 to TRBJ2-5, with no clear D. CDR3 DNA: TGTGCCAGCAGTTTCATCGTCGGAGTTACAGAGACCCAGTACTTC. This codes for CASSFIVGVTETQYF.